This is a list of T cell receptor beta chains from one sample in a study of CD8+ T cells in alopecia areata. This table comes from immunoSEQ multiplex PCR, and its TCRdb copy is limited to in-frame clones, with some not included. This repertoire shows 150,000 to 200,000 clones, 59% found once; its top ten account for about 15%. The sequences come from CD4+ T cells sorted from blood, collected at week 0. The receptors derive from a human donor with alopecia areata. CDR3s include the opening cysteine and the closing phenylalanine or tryptophan. D genes are given only for firm matches. Clone size is shown for a subset of rows, as once, few, many or a class of expanded clone.

j_gene,abundance,v_gene,d_gene,CDR3aa
TRBJ2-2,NA,TRBV29-1,NA,CSVLNTGELFF
TRBJ2-7,few,TRBV29-1,NA,CSVVKPYSYEQYF
TRBJ2-5,NA,TRBV5-1,NA,CASSLVGDPRETQYF
TRBJ2-7,NA,TRBV5-1,NA,CASSTTGSSYEQYF
TRBJ1-6,NA,TRBV27,TRBD1,CASRGTVNSPLHF
TRBJ2-6,NA,TRBV5-1,NA,CASSLVGLMDSGANVLTF
TRBJ2-2,NA,TRBV29-1,NA,CSVLSERESGELFF
TRBJ2-1,NA,TRBV11-2,TRBD2,CASSAGTRGYNEQFF
TRBJ1-1,NA,TRBV30,NA,CAWSEDTPRYAEAFF
TRBJ2-7,NA,TRBV29-1,NA,CSADSGNEQYF
TRBJ1-2,few,TRBV5-6,TRBD1,CASSLNSGGQNYGYTF
TRBJ2-2,few,TRBV29-1,NA,CSVGITGELFF
TRBJ1-1,few,TRBV30,TRBD1,CAWSGQGARAEAFF
TRBJ2-7,NA,TRBV7-9,NA,CASSMGDIHSYEQYF
TRBJ2-5,NA,TRBV19,TRBD1,CASRDRGPHETQYF
TRBJ1-6,few,TRBV6-6,TRBD1,CASTQLGTGGNSPLHF
TRBJ1-1,NA,TRBV19,TRBD1,CASSIRPDRGNTEAFF
TRBJ2-5,few,TRBV2,NA,CASSALGGSPSETQYF
TRBJ2-2,NA,TRBV5-1,TRBD2,CASSLRTSGNTGELFF
TRBJ1-2,NA,TRBV20-1,TRBD1,CSAGQGRGYTF
TRBJ2-5,NA,TRBV7-8,NA,CASSREETQYF
TRBJ2-7,NA,TRBV27,TRBD1,CASSLGTATSEQYF
TRBJ2-2,NA,TRBV2,NA,CASRGTRDGELFF
TRBJ1-1,NA,TRBV7-8,NA,CASSLRRGTNTEAFF
TRBJ2-5,NA,TRBV10-2,TRBD1,CASSDTGTGGPRDLQETQYF
TRBJ2-5,once,TRBV5-1,TRBD1,CASSLAAGQGAWETQYF
TRBJ2-5,NA,TRBV5-1,NA,CASSQTPPEGGERGTQYF
TRBJ2-1,NA,TRBV30,NA,CAWSQNEQFF
TRBJ1-2,NA,TRBV5-1,TRBD1,CASSRETGTNYGYTF
TRBJ2-3,NA,TRBV10-3,NA,CAIMAADTQYF
TRBJ1-2,NA,TRBV30,TRBD1,CAWTTGQGPYGYTF
TRBJ2-5,NA,TRBV2,TRBD2,CASRWGGRETQYF
TRBJ1-2,once,TRBV20-1,NA,CSARDYGYTF
TRBJ2-7,NA,TRBV6-1,NA,CASSGLVRRISYEQYF
TRBJ1-1,few,TRBV7-2,NA,CASSLQPGQMNTEAFF
TRBJ2-7,NA,TRBV15,NA,CATSREIEGLDEQYF
TRBJ2-2,NA,TRBV5-1,TRBD2,CASSFGPSGGASELFF
TRBJ1-4,NA,TRBV29-1,NA,CSVQRQGGGEKLFF
TRBJ1-2,NA,TRBV30,TRBD1,CAWRRDRSSYGYTF
TRBJ2-3,NA,TRBV4-1,NA,CASSQDMGFTDTQYF
TRBJ1-2,many,TRBV9,NA,CASSLLATLGQEGGYTF
TRBJ1-2,NA,TRBV6-6,NA,CASGLQSLYGYTF
TRBJ1-2,few,TRBV5-6,TRBD1,CASSFGTEYGYTF
TRBJ1-5,NA,TRBV4-2,NA,CASSREPGNQPQHF
TRBJ2-5,NA,TRBV6-1,NA,CASSEQRYRDGAQETQYF
TRBJ1-1,NA,TRBV29-1,NA,CSVGGRGAEAFF
TRBJ2-1,NA,TRBV7-7,TRBD1,CASSLGSPGGTYNEQFF
TRBJ1-1,NA,TRBV30,NA,CAWIGYRVGAEAFF
TRBJ1-2,NA,TRBV19,NA,CASSIRGESTYGYTF